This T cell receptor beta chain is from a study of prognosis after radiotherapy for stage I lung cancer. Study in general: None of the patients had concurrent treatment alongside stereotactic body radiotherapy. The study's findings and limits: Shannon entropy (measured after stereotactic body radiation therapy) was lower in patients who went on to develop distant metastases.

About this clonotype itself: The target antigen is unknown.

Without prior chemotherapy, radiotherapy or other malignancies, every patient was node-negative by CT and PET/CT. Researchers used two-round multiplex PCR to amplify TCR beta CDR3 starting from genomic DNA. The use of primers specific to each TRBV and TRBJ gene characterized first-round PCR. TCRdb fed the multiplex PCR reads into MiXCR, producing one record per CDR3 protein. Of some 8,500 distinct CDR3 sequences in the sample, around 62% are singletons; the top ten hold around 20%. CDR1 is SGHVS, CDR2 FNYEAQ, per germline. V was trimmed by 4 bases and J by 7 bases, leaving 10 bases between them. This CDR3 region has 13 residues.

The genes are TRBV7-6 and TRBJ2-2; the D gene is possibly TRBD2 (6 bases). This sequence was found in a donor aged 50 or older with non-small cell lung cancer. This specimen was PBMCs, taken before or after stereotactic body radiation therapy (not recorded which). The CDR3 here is CASSSVGGGELFF. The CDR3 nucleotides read TGTGCCAGCAGCTCGGTGGGAGGCGGGGAGCTGTTTTTT.